The 27 T cell receptor beta chains presented below share a single source sample, sequenced in a study of blood T cell repertoires in COVID-19. This table comes from immunoSEQ multiplex PCR, and its TCRdb copy is limited to in-frame clones, with some not included. The data hold some 260,000 clones, with 82% observed a single time. Sequenced sample: peripheral blood. All receptors come from a woman between 18 and 29 years old with acute or convalescent COVID-19.

This rearrangement joins TRBV6-5 to TRBJ2-2; D gene ambiguous. V shed 8 bases and J shed 0 bases, with 10 bases lying between them. Germline loops: CDR1 MNHEY, CDR2 SVGAGI. This CDR3 contains 14 residues. Here the CDR3 DNA reads TGTGCCAGCTCCCGCAGTCCGAACACCGGGGAGCTGTTTTTT. This encodes CASSRSPNTGELFF.

V and J are TRBV7-9 and TRBJ1-6; 7 bases match TRBD1. CDR3 length: 14 amino acids. The germline CDR1 and CDR2 sequences are SEHNR and FQNEAQ (reference sequence). V was clipped by 6 bases and J by 9 bases; unmatched bases: 8. CDR3: CASSRDRVVSPLHF. CDR3 bases: TGTGCCAGCAGTCGAGACAGGGTTGTTTCACCCCTCCACTTT.

This clone showed up just once. Sequence at one end of the junction differs from germline and may be a read error. V usage is TRBV4-2 and J usage is TRBJ1-4, with 10 bases identical to TRBD1. Germline V lookup: CDR1 LGHNA, CDR2 YNFKEQ. CDR3 length: 15 amino acids. CDR3 protein: CASSHSRDRGLESAF. Written as DNA, the CDR3 is TGTGCCAGCAGCCACTCCCGGGACAGGGGTTTGGAATCCGCTTTT.

This clone was seen more than once but under ten times. The chain links TRBV14 to TRBJ2-2, with 8 positions matching TRBD2. Germline assignment: CDR1 SGHDN and CDR2 FVKESK. There are 15 residues in the CDR3. Trimming removed 1 base from V and 6 bases from J; junction bases left unmatched: 4. CDR3 DNA: TGTGCCAGCAGCCAAGGTTTCGGGAGGGCCGGGGAGCTGTTTTTT. Its translation is CASSQGFGRAGELFF.

This chain links TRBV11-2 with TRBJ1-2, with unresolved D. Germline V gene data show CDR1 as SGHAT and CDR2 as FQNNGV. The CDR3 runs to 12 residues. Between the trimmed V and J ends, which lost 5 bases and 8 bases, there was a span of 12 bases. DNA of the CDR3: TGTGCCAGCAGCCCGACGACGGGGGGCTACACCTTC. Its translation is CASSPTTGGYTF.

This clone is a singleton in its sample. Here the CDR3 reads CASRRPGGADTQYF. CDR3 coding DNA: TGTGCCAGCAGGCGCCCCGGGGGAGCAGATACGCAGTATTTT. The chain links TRBV7-2 to TRBJ2-3; the D gene is possibly TRBD2 (6 bases). V was trimmed by 6 bases and J by 4 bases, leaving 14 bases between them. There are 14 residues in the CDR3. From germline, CDR1 is SGHTA and CDR2 FQGNSA.

The CDR3 DNA sequence: TGTGCCACAATAGCGGGAGAAAACGACAATGAGCAGTTCTTC. Its protein is CATIAGENDNEQFF. The chain employs TRBV10-3 and TRBJ2-1, with TRBD2 identical over 9 bases. V was clipped by 10 bases and J by 5 bases; unmatched bases: 9. The CDR3 is made up of 14 amino acids. Germline V lookup: CDR1 ENHRY, CDR2 SYGVKD.

This CDR3 is CASSFLLKTGWVPYEQYF. The CDR3 nucleotides are TGTGCCAGCAGTTTCCTCCTGAAGACAGGGTGGGTTCCCTACGAGCAGTACTTC. The V and J genes are TRBV28 and TRBJ2-7; TRBD1 matches 7 bases. V shed 3 bases and J 2 bases; nucleotides not matched to a gene: 16. Germline assignment: CDR1 MDHEN and CDR2 SYDVKM. The CDR3 extends over 18 amino acids.

This chain uses TRBV10-2 with TRBJ2-7; D is unresolved. Germline values: CDR1 WSHSY, CDR2 SAAADI. The CDR3 is made up of 12 amino acids. V shed 5 bases and J shed 2 bases, with 7 bases lying between them. In DNA, the CDR3 is TGCGCCAGCAGTACTCTTACCTACGAGCAGTACTTC. This encodes CASSTLTYEQYF.

The chain couples TRBV10-3 to TRBJ1-2; D is undetermined. The V end lost 3 bases, the J end lost 10 bases, and 9 bases lay between the germline ends. The CDR3 consists of 11 residues. CDR1 ENHRY and CDR2 SYGVKD come from the germline V gene. The CDR3 here is CAISEAGFYTF. In DNA form, the CDR3 reads TGTGCCATCAGTGAAGCAGGCTTCTACACCTTC.

The rearrangement joins TRBV18 to TRBJ1-5, with 7 bases identical to TRBD1. The germline V gene encodes CDR1 KGHSH and CDR2 LQKENI. Trimming removed 3 bases from V and 9 bases from J; junction bases left unmatched: 8. CDR3 size: 14 residues. The CDR3 DNA reads as TGTGCCAGCTCACCCTCCGACAGGGAACGGCCCCAGCATTTT. It translates to CASSPSDRERPQHF.

The chain recombines TRBV24-1 with TRBJ2-7, with TRBD1 matching over 8 bases. J gave up 1 base and V 9 bases, and 4 bases lay outside the gene matches. Germline V gives CDR1 KGHDR, CDR2 SFDVKD. This CDR3 is 13 amino acids long. CDR3 coding DNA: TGTGCCACCCAGGACAGGGCTTCCTACGAGCAGTACTTC. Amino acids: CATQDRASYEQYF.

The chain employs TRBV30 and TRBJ2-1; 9 bases are shared with TRBD2. The J segment lost 9 bases and the V segment lost 5 bases, leaving 14 bases of the junction unmatched. The germline CDR1 and CDR2 sequences are GTSNPN and SVGIG (reference sequence). This CDR3 comprises 15 residues. This CDR3 is CAWDAFSGSLSEQFF. The CDR3, as DNA: TGTGCCTGGGACGCTTTTAGCGGGAGTTTAAGTGAGCAGTTCTTC.

The chain combines TRBV24-1 with TRBJ2-2, with TRBD2 matching over 8 bases. The CDR3 runs to 17 residues. The V gene's germline CDR1 is KGHDR and CDR2 SFDVKD. V shed 5 bases and J 3 bases; nucleotides not matched to a gene: 10. The CDR3 reads CATSAPSGGADTGELFF. CDR3 sequence (DNA): TGTGCCACCAGTGCCCCTTCGGGAGGGGCGGACACCGGGGAGCTGTTTTTT.

V and J are TRBV6-5 and TRBJ2-1, with D unresolved. Germline-derived CDR1 and CDR2 are MNHEY and SVGAGI. V was cut by 7 bases and J by 5 bases, with 9 bases left in between. This CDR3 spans 12 amino acids. CDR3 bases: TGTGCCAGCACCCTTGACAACAATGAGCAGTTCTTC. Translation: CASTLDNNEQFF.

This clone is a singleton in its sample. The rearrangement uses TRBV13 and TRBJ1-1, with a tentative D call TRBD1 (5 bases). This CDR3 has 15 residues. Germline-derived CDR1 and CDR2 are PRHDT and FYEKMQ (reference sequence). Trimming cost V 1 base and J 1 base, with 10 bases left between them. In nucleotides, the CDR3 is TGTGCCAGCAGCTTAGAGGGCAGGGCGAACACTGAAGCTTTCTTT. Amino acid sequence: CASSLEGRANTEAFF. The whole variable domain, filled in from reference TRBV13 and TRBJ1-1, reads AAGVIQSPRHLIKEKRETATLKCYPIPRHDTVYWYQQGPGQDPQFLISFYEKMQSDKGSIPDRFSAQQFSDYHSELNMSSLELGDSALYFCASSLEGRANTEAFFGQGTRLTVV.

The sample holds one count of this clone. The chain employs TRBV5-1 and TRBJ2-3; D remains ambiguous. The CDR3 runs to 15 residues. Germline V lookup: CDR1 SGHRS, CDR2 YFSETQ. V was trimmed by 0 bases and J by 2 bases, leaving 10 bases between them. This CDR3 is CASSLAVLYTDTQYF. DNA of the CDR3: TGCGCCAGCAGCTTGGCCGTCCTATACACAGATACGCAGTATTTT.

This clone was seen a few times. The CDR3 coding sequence is TGTGCCACCCAGACTGATTCACCCCTCCACTTT. This translates into CATQTDSPLHF. The rearrangement joins TRBV6-4 to TRBJ1-6; D is undetermined. V shed 10 bases and J shed 8 bases, with 9 bases lying between them. CDR3 length: 11 residues. Per germline, CDR1 MRHNA and CDR2 SNTAGT.

The count of this clone is one. The V gene is TRBV28, the J gene TRBJ2-7, with TRBD2 identical over 14 bases. Germline assignment: CDR1 MDHEN and CDR2 SYDVKM. The CDR3 length is 19 residues. The J segment lost 3 bases and the V segment lost 1 base, leaving 11 bases of the junction unmatched. The CDR3 coding sequence is TGTGCCAGCAGTTTATCCCGGACTAGCGGGAGGTCCTTCCGCTACGAGCAGTACTTC. Translation: CASSLSRTSGRSFRYEQYF.

This clone was observed once. The V and J genes are TRBV19 and TRBJ1-1, with D unresolved. There are 15 residues in the CDR3. The V gene's germline CDR1 is LNHDA and CDR2 SQIVND (reference sequence). V was cut by 6 bases and J by 4 bases, with 18 bases left in between. CDR3 in amino acids: CASSRSSVSSTEAFF. CDR3 DNA: TGTGCCAGTAGCCGTTCGTCAGTATCCTCCACTGAAGCTTTCTTT.

The V call is TRBV27, the J call TRBJ2-2; a possible D gene is TRBD1 (6 bases). Germline loops: CDR1 MNHEY, CDR2 SMNVEV (reference sequence). V was cut by 6 bases and J by 1 base, with 9 bases left in between. CDR3 length equals 14 residues. CDR3 nucleotide sequence: TGTGCCAGCAGGACGACAGGGAACACCGGGGAGCTGTTTTTT. It specifies CASRTTGNTGELFF.

V is TRBV29-1 and J is TRBJ2-2; maybe TRBD1 (5 bases). The germline CDR1 and CDR2 sequences are SQVTM and ANQGSEA. The CDR3 length is 13 residues. V was cut by 4 bases and J by 8 bases, with 14 bases left in between. CDR3 in amino acids: CSVGSQGIGELFF. CDR3 in DNA: TGCAGCGTTGGTTCTCAGGGAATAGGGGAGCTGTTTTTT.

The chain combines TRBV29-1 with TRBJ2-1; a possible D gene is TRBD2 (6 bases). CDR1 and CDR2 from the germline V gene are SQVTM and ANQGSEA. The CDR3 extends over 16 amino acids. V was pared by 5 bases and J by 5 bases, with 22 bases between. In DNA, the CDR3 is TGCAGCGTTCCCTGGACTACCCTGGGGCTAAACAATGAGCAGTTCTTC. The encoded protein is CSVPWTTLGLNNEQFF.

The rearrangement uses TRBV9 and TRBJ1-2; D is ambiguous. CDR3 size: 18 residues. The germline CDR1 and CDR2 sequences are SGDLS and YYNGEE. Trimming took 4 bases from V and 0 from J, leaving 22 bases between them. Here the CDR3 reads CASSPRAGLRVSNYGYTF. The CDR3 DNA is TGTGCCAGCAGCCCCCGGGCCGGTCTGCGGGTATCTAACTATGGCTACACCTTC. The full variable domain, with the rest looked up from reference TRBV9 and TRBJ1-2, is DSGVTQTPKHLITATGQRVTLRCSPRSGDLSVYWYQQSLDQGLQFLIQYYNGEERAKGNILERFSAQQFPDLHSELNLSSLELGDSALYFCASSPRAGLRVSNYGYTFGSGTRLTVV.

The chain links TRBV4-1 to TRBJ2-4, with 8 bases fitting TRBD2. The CDR3 extends over 19 amino acids. CDR1 and CDR2 (germline): MGHRA, YSYEKL. V was pared by 1 base and J by 1 base, with 12 bases of the junction left unmatched. CDR3 in DNA: TGCGCCAGCAGCCAAGGGGCGGTAGCGGGGAAGAGCGCCAAAAACATTCAGTACTTC. Amino acid sequence: CASSQGAVAGKSAKNIQYF.

This clone is a singleton in its sample. J is TRBJ2-1 and V is TRBV9; 11 nucleotides match TRBD1. Germline assignment: CDR1 SGDLS and CDR2 YYNGEE. This CDR3 is 17 amino acids long. V dropped 0 bases and J dropped 8; count of bases not matched to a gene: 10. CDR3 in amino acids: CASSVGAPGQGVDEQFF. Written as DNA, the CDR3 is TGTGCCAGCAGCGTAGGGGCCCCGGGACAGGGGGTCGATGAGCAGTTCTTC.

The V and J genes are TRBV4-3 and TRBJ1-2; 7 bases fit TRBD1. V dropped 0 bases and J dropped 5; count of bases not matched to a gene: 6. The CDR3 is 15 residues long. CDR1 is LGHNA and CDR2 is YSLEER in the germline V gene. The CDR3 region has the DNA TGCGCCAGCAGCCAAGATTCAGGGGGAGGATATGGCTACACCTTC. Translation: CASSQDSGGGYGYTF.